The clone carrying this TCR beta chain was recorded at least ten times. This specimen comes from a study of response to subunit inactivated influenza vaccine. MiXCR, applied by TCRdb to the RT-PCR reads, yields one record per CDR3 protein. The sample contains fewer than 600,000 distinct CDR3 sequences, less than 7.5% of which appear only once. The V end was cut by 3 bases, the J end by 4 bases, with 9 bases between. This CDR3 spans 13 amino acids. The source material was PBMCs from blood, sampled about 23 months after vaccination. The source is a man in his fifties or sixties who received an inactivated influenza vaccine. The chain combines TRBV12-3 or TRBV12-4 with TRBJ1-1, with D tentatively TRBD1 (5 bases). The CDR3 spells CASSFGGGTEAFF. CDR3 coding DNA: TGTGCCAGCAGTTTCGGGGGGGGCACTGAAGCTTTCTTT.